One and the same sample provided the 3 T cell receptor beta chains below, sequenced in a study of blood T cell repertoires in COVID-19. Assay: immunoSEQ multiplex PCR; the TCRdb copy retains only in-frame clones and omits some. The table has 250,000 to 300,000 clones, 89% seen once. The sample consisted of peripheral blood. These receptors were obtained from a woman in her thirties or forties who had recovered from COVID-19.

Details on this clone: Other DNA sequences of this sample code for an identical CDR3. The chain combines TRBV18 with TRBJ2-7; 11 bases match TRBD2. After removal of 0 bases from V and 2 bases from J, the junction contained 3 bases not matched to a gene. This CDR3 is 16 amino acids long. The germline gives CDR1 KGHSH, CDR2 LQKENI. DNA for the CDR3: TGTGCCAGCTCACCACCGGGGACTAGCGGAACCTACGAGCAGTACTTC. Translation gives CASSPPGTSGTYEQYF.

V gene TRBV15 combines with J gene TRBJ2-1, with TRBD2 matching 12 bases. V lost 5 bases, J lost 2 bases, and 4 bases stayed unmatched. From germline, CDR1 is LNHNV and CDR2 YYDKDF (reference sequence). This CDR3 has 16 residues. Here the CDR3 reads CATSEGLAGTYNEQFF. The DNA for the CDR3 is TGTGCCACCAGCGAGGGACTAGCGGGCACCTACAATGAGCAGTTCTTC. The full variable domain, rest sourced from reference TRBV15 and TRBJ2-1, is DAMVIQNPRYQVTQFGKPVTLSCSQTLNHNVMYWYQQKSSQAPKLLFHYYDKDFNNEADTPDNFQSRRPNTSFCFLDIRSPGLGDTAMYLCATSEGLAGTYNEQFFGPGTRLTVL.

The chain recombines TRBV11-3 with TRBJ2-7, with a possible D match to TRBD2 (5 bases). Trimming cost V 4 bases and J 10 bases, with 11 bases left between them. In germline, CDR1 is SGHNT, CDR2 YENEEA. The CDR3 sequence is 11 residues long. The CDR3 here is CASSSISVQYF. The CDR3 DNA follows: TGTGCCAGCAGCTCGATTAGCGTCCAGTACTTC.